This entry lists 11 T cell receptor beta chains sequenced from one sample in a study of CD8+CD57+ T cells in acquired aplastic anemia. Both TCR beta VDJ combination and CDR3 sequence profiling were carried out. Genomic DNA was the template for this profiling. One entry per CDR3 protein results from TCRdb running MiXCR on the reads. The sample has 200,000 to 300,000 distinct CDR3 sequences, approximately 80% seen once; the top ten hold 35% to 50%. The authors sequenced patients whose flow cytometry had shown CD8+CD57+ cell expansion. The sample was sorted CD4+, CD8+, or CD8+CD57+ T cells (not recorded which) from PBMCs. The receptors shown here come from a human donor with aplastic anemia.

The V gene is TRBV5-5, the J gene TRBJ1-5; D call uncertain. The germline V gene encodes CDR1 SGHKS and CDR2 YYEKEE (reference sequence). The CDR3 covers 13 residues. V was clipped by 4 bases and J by 6 bases, with 11 bases between them. The CDR3 region is CASSQELAQPQHF. The CDR3 DNA reads as TGTGCCAGCAGCCAGGAACTGGCTCAGCCCCAGCATTTT.

This clonotype has a single count. V and J are TRBV11-3 and TRBJ1-2; D possibly corresponds to TRBD1 (5 bases). V was clipped by 0 bases and J by 6 bases, with 8 bases between them. This CDR3 region has 13 residues. Looked up from germline, CDR1 is SGHNT and CDR2 is YENEEA. The CDR3 here is CASSLEATDGYTF. In DNA form, the CDR3 reads TGTGCCAGCAGCTTAGAGGCGACAGATGGCTACACCTTC.

The V gene is TRBV7-2, the J gene TRBJ2-1, with D possibly TRBD1 on 6 matching bases. Germline V gene sequence: CDR1 SGHTA, CDR2 FQGNSA. Trimming took 1 base from V and 12 from J, leaving 16 bases between them. The CDR3 covers 14 residues. This CDR3 is CASSLEWGPNTQFF. Here the CDR3 DNA reads TGTGCCAGCAGCTTAGAGTGGGGGCCCAATACGCAGTTCTTC.

The CDR3 sequence: CASSESYGNQLQHF. In nucleotides, the CDR3 is TGTGCCAGCAGTGAGTCGTATGGCAACCAGCTGCAGCATTTT. This chain joins TRBV2 and TRBJ2-3; D call uncertain. With the DNA end fitting TRBJ1-5 better, the J assignment may be wrong. This CDR3 contains 14 residues. The germline V gene has CDR1 SNHLY and CDR2 FYNNEI.

Details on this clonotype: A read error is likely, as this CDR3 ends without the conserved phenylalanine or tryptophan. The DNA is omitted, as the CDR3 cannot be located on it reliably, and the CDR3 follows TCRdb's listing. The chain couples TRBV9 to TRBJ2-1; TRBD2, the table's D call, lacks a check against the DNA. Counting both end residues, the CDR3 totals 13 amino acids. Germline V gene lookup returns CDR1 SGDLS and CDR2 YYNGEE. This chain's CDR3 is CASSETSGPGGEI.

As for this clonotype: At one end the junction does not follow the germline gene, possibly because of a read error. This chain connects TRBV7-9 to TRBJ2-3, with 10 bases matching TRBD2. The V gene's germline CDR1 is SEHNR and CDR2 FQNEAQ (reference sequence). The CDR3 consists of 14 residues. CDR3 in amino acids: CASSQIILAGRPNF. The CDR3 DNA follows: TGTGCCAGCAGCCAAATTATACTAGCGGGGAGGCCTAATTTT.

The chain uses TRBV15 and TRBJ2-5; D may correspond to TRBD1 or TRBD2 (6 bases each). This CDR3 has 15 residues. CDR1 and CDR2 (germline): LNHNV, YYDKDF (reference sequence). V shed 0 bases and J shed 7 bases, with 15 bases lying between them. CDR3 DNA: TGTGCCACCAGCAGAGATCCGGGGGCCGGTTCGACCCAGTACTTC. It encodes CATSRDPGAGSTQYF.

The table lists this clonotype with a few counts. The germline gene is not matched at one end of the junction; a read error may be the cause. The V call is TRBV7-8, the J call TRBJ2-7, with D possibly matching TRBD2 (6 bases). Germline assignment: CDR1 SGHVS and CDR2 FQNEAQ. CDR3 length equals 14 residues. CDR3: CASSLVRGTDTQYF. CDR3 nucleotide sequence: TGTGCCAGCAGCTTAGTGCGGGGTACCGACACGCAGTATTTC.

Regarding this clonotype: This CDR3 is missing its conserved last phenylalanine or tryptophan, likely due to a read error. No DNA is shown, since the ends of the CDR3 on it are uncertain; the CDR3 is the one TCRdb lists. The rearrangement uses TRBV7-8 and TRBJ1-2. The germline CDR1 and CDR2 sequences are SGHVS and FQNEAQ. The CDR3 adds up to 13 amino acids, both ends counted. The CDR3 protein is CASSVGSDARYTV.

On this clonotype itself: The junction differs from germline at one of its ends, possibly a read error. The chain couples TRBV7-2 to TRBJ1-6; D unresolved. CDR3 length: 14 residues. Germline V lookup: CDR1 SGHTA, CDR2 FQGNSA. DNA for the CDR3: TGTGCCAGCAGTGCAAGGCCACAAAGAGACCCAGTACTTTTT. Protein product: CASSARPQRDPVLF.

Comment on this clonotype: The limits of the CDR3 on the DNA are not certain, so only TCRdb's listed CDR3 is given. The chain recombines TRBV7-9 with TRBJ1-1; the table assigns TRBD1, which was not confirmed against the DNA. From germline, CDR1 is SEHNR and CDR2 FQNEAQ (reference sequence). The length of the CDR3 is 15 amino acids, counting both ends. CDR3 in amino acids: CASSGVGGGNTDDFF.